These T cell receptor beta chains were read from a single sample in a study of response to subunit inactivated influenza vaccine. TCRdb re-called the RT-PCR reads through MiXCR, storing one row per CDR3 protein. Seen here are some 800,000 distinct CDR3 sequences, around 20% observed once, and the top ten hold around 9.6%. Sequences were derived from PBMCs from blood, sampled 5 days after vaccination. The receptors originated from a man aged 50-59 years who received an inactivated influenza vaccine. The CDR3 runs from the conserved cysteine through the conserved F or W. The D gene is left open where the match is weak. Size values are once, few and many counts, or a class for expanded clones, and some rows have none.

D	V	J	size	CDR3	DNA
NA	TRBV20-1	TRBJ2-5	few	CSASGGNPPETQYF	TGCAGTGCTAGTGGGGGGAACCCACCCGAGACCCAGTACTTC
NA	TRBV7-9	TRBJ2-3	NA	CASSYQRASTDTQYF	TGTGCCAGCAGCTACCAGCGGGCTAGCACAGATACGCAGTATTTT
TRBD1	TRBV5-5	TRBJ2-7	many	CASSYAGTGFEQYF	TGTGCCAGCAGTTATGCCGGGACAGGGTTCGAGCAGTACTTC
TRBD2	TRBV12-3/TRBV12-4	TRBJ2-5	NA	CASSLRRGGDETQYF	TGTGCCAGCAGTTTACGTCGGGGGGGGGACGAGACCCAGTACTTC
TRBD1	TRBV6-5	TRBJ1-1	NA	CASSYQTTGAGTEAFF	TGTGCCAGCAGTTATCAAACGACAGGGGCGGGGACTGAAGCTTTCTTT
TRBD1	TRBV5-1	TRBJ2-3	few	CASRTSGQGSDTQYF	TGCGCCAGCAGAACCTCGGGACAGGGGTCAGATACGCAGTATTTT
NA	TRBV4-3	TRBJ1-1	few	CASSQEAASLNTEAFF	TGCGCCAGCAGCCAAGAGGCAGCCTCCTTGAACACTGAAGCTTTCTTT
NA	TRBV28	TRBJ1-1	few	CASTSWASEAEAFF	TGTGCCAGCACCTCATGGGCATCGGAGGCTGAAGCTTTCTTT
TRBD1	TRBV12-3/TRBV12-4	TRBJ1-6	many	CASSFAGGNSPLHF	TGTGCCAGCAGTTTCGCAGGGGGTAATTCACCCCTCCACTTT
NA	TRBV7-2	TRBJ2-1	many	CASSLASYNEQFF	TGTGCCAGCAGCTTAGCGAGTTACAATGAGCAGTTCTTC
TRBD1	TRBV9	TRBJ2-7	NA	CASSGGQGRYEQYF	TGTGCCAGCAGCGGGGGACAGGGGAGGTACGAGCAGTACTTC
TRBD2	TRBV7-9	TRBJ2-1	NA	CASSLDGTNNEQFF	TGTGCCAGCAGCTTAGACGGGACTAACAATGAGCAGTTCTTC
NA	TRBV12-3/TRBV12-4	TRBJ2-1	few	CASSPGALIYEQFF	TGTGCCAGCAGTCCCGGCGCTCTGATCTATGAGCAGTTCTTC
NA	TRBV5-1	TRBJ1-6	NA	CASSLGGQGVAPLHF	TGCGCCAGCAGCTTGGGCGGGCAGGGCGTCGCACCCCTCCACTTT
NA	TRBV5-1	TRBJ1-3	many	CASSLAGGNTIYF	TGCGCCAGCAGCTTGGCCGGGGGAAACACCATATATTTT
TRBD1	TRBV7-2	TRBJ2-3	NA	CASSDGQGAYTQYF	TGTGCCAGCAGCGACGGACAGGGCGCCTATACGCAGTATTTT
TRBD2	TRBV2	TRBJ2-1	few	CASSVGLANKFF	TGTGCCAGCAGTGTGGGACTAGCGAACAAGTTCTTC
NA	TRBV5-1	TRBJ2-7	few	CASTTQGVGEQYF	TGCGCCAGCACCACACAGGGAGTCGGCGAGCAGTACTTC
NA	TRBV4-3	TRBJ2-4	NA	CASSPGRSWRPGIAQYF	TGCGCCAGCAGCCCAGGGAGAAGTTGGAGGCCCGGTATCGCTCAGTACTTC
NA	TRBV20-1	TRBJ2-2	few	CSASAPWPGELFF	TGCAGTGCCTCGGCCCCCTGGCCCGGGGAGCTGTTTTTT
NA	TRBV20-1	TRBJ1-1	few	CSASGAGNTEAFF	TGCAGTGCTAGTGGGGCAGGGAACACTGAAGCTTTCTTT
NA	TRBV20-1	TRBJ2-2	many	CSASRARSTGELFF	TGCAGTGCTAGTCGGGCTAGAAGCACCGGGGAGCTGTTTTTT
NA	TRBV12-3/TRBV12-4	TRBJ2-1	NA	CASSLGGERFF	TGTGCCAGCAGTTTAGGGGGGGAGCGGTTCTTC
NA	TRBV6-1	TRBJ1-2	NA	CASTRGLGYGYTF	TGTGCCAGCACCCGGGGACTGGGCTATGGCTACACCTTC
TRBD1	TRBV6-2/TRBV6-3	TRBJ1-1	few	CASSLQGGETEAFF	TGTGCCAGCAGTTTACAGGGGGGTGAGACTGAAGCTTTCTTT
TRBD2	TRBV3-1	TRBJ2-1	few	CASSESGRRNEQFF	TGTGCCAGCAGTGAAAGCGGGAGGCGGAATGAGCAGTTCTTC
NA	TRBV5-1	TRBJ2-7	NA	CASHPGQGEQYF	TGCGCCAGCCACCCGGGTCAGGGTGAGCAGTACTTC